The 22 T cell receptor beta chains given below trace back to one sample, sequenced in a study of blood T cell repertoires in COVID-19. The protocol was immunoSEQ multiplex PCR, while the TCRdb copy is restricted to in-frame clones and leaves out a portion. The table includes more than 300,000 clones, more than 85% detected once. Source material: PBMCs or T cells enriched from blood (not recorded which). All receptors derive from a woman aged 30 to 39 who had recovered from COVID-19.

For this clone: The junction and the germline gene differ at one end; a read error may be behind it. This chain joins TRBV2 and TRBJ1-5; 9 bases are a match to TRBD1. CDR1 is SNHLY and CDR2 is FYNNEI in the germline V gene. There are 11 residues in the CDR3. The CDR3 coding sequence is TGTGCCAGCAGCGTGGGGGGACAGGGTTATTTT. Protein sequence: CASSVGGQGYF.

This clone was seen once. The chain combines TRBV7-2 with TRBJ1-2; 7 bases match TRBD1. This CDR3 spans 15 amino acids. CDR1 and CDR2 from the germline V gene are SGHTA and FQGNSA. J was trimmed by 2 bases and V by 4 bases; bases with no gene match: 7. CDR3 amino acids: CASSWWAGGNYGYTF. The CDR3 DNA follows: TGTGCCAGCAGCTGGTGGGCAGGGGGGAACTATGGCTACACCTTC.

This clone was recorded only once. This rearrangement joins TRBV7-9 to TRBJ2-3, with TRBD2 matching over 11 bases. Trimming at V came to 2 bases and at J to 0 bases, leaving 7 bases not matched to a gene. CDR1 is SEHNR and CDR2 is FQNEAQ in the germline V gene (reference sequence). The CDR3 is 18 residues long. CDR3 protein: CASSLRGLADLSTDTQYF. The DNA for the CDR3 is TGTGCCAGCAGCTTAAGGGGACTAGCGGACCTTAGCACAGATACGCAGTATTTT. The variable domain in full, completed from reference TRBV7-9 and TRBJ2-3, reads DTGVSQNPRHKITKRGQNVTFRCDPISEHNRLYWYRQTLGQGPEFLTYFQNEAQLEKSRLLSDRFSAERPKGSFSTLEIQRTEQGDSAMYLCASSLRGLADLSTDTQYFGPGTRLTVL.

V gene TRBV7-2 combines with J gene TRBJ2-7; 15 bases are a match to TRBD2. Germline assignment: CDR1 SGHTA and CDR2 FQGNSA. Germline trimming cut 4 bases from V and 2 bases from J; bases unmatched to any gene: 3. The CDR3 contains 16 residues. In DNA form, the CDR3 reads TGTGCCAGCAGCTCTTGGACTAGCGGGAGGGCCTACGAGCAGTACTTC. It translates to CASSSWTSGRAYEQYF. The complete variable domain, with remaining parts taken from reference TRBV7-2 and TRBJ2-7, reads GAGVSQSPSNKVTEKGKDVELRCDPISGHTALYWYRQSLGQGLEFLIYFQGNSAPDKSGLPSDRFSAERTGGSVSTLTIQRTQQEDSAVYLCASSSWTSGRAYEQYFGPGTRLTVT.

The J gene is TRBJ1-1, the V gene TRBV7-2, with D perhaps TRBD1 (5 bases). The CDR3 is made up of 11 amino acids. V lost 5 bases and J lost 11, with 12 bases in between. In germline, CDR1 is SGHTA, CDR2 FQGNSA. CDR3 protein: CASSPGRVAFF. DNA for the CDR3: TGTGCCAGCAGCCCGGGCAGGGTTGCTTTCTTT.

The genes are TRBV18 and TRBJ2-1; the match to TRBD2 covers 7 bases. This CDR3 comprises 13 residues. Germline lookup yields CDR1 KGHSH and CDR2 LQKENI. V lost 6 bases and J lost 7; bases outside the gene matches: 6. The CDR3 nucleotides are TGTGCCAGCTCGAGCGGGACGGGGAATGAGCAGTTCTTC. Amino acid sequence: CASSSGTGNEQFF.

Here the CDR3 DNA reads TGTGCCAGCAGCCCCCCGGGAGAAACAGATACGCAGTATTTT. It yields the protein CASSPPGETDTQYF. J is TRBJ2-3 and V is TRBV7-3; possible D gene TRBD2, 6 bases. V was clipped by 5 bases and J by 3 bases, with 12 bases between them. The CDR3 is 14 residues long. CDR1 and CDR2 (germline): SGHTA, FQGTGA.

The rearrangement uses TRBV6-2 or TRBV6-3 and TRBJ2-3, with TRBD2 matching over 7 bases. Trimming removed 6 bases from V and 4 bases from J; junction bases left unmatched: 10. This CDR3 is 15 amino acids long. The germline V gene has CDR1 MNHEY and CDR2 SVGEGT. The CDR3 loop is CASSLEGRAADTQYF. The CDR3 region has the DNA TGTGCCAGCAGCCTAGAAGGGAGGGCAGCAGATACGCAGTATTTT.

This clone was counted between two and nine times. The rearrangement joins TRBV2 to TRBJ1-2; no clear D gene. CDR1 is SNHLY and CDR2 is FYNNEI in the germline V gene. Trimming stripped 7 bases from V and 5 bases from J, with 14 bases between. CDR3 length equals 13 residues. The CDR3 DNA reads as TGTGCCAGCACCCCTCGGGAGGCGTATGGCTACACCTTC. It yields the protein CASTPREAYGYTF.

The V gene is TRBV24-1, the J gene TRBJ1-2, with 8 bases lining up with TRBD1. The trim removed 4 bases at V and 5 bases at J, leaving 5 bases unmatched. From germline, CDR1 is KGHDR and CDR2 SFDVKD. The CDR3 is made up of 14 amino acids. CDR3 bases: TGTGCCACCAGTGACTCGACAGGGGAATATGGCTACACCTTC. Its translation: CATSDSTGEYGYTF.

The rearrangement joins TRBV7-9 to TRBJ2-2; no clear D. The germline gives CDR1 SEHNR, CDR2 FQNEAQ (reference sequence). This CDR3 spans 12 amino acids. Trimming cost V 4 bases and J 5 bases, with 5 bases left between them. In DNA, the CDR3 is TGTGCCAGCAGCTCCCTAACCGGGGAGCTGTTTTTT. It encodes CASSSLTGELFF.

The chain employs TRBV5-1 and TRBJ1-1; TRBD1 agrees at 8 bases. Germline V gives CDR1 SGHRS, CDR2 YFSETQ. This CDR3 region has 15 residues. With 4 bases clipped from V and 4 bases from J, the junction kept 9 bases outside the gene matches. The CDR3, as DNA: TGCGCCAGCAGCGATGGACGGACAGGGTTCACTGAAGCTTTCTTT. This sequence encodes CASSDGRTGFTEAFF.

The genes are TRBV12-3 or TRBV12-4 and TRBJ1-2; TRBD1 is a possible D gene (5 bases). With 10 bases removed from V and 7 bases from J, the gap between germline ends came to 19 bases. The CDR3 is made up of 13 amino acids. The CDR3 DNA reads as TGTGCCACCCTGGGGTCAGGGCCCGTTGGCTACACCTTC. Residues: CATLGSGPVGYTF.

The chain recombines TRBV7-3 with TRBJ2-5; D perhaps matches TRBD2 (6 bases). This CDR3 is built from 15 residues. Per the germline V gene, CDR1 is SGHTA and CDR2 is FQGTGA. Trimming cost V 5 bases and J 1 base, with 14 bases left between them. CDR3 in amino acids: CASSPLGLPQETQYF. The CDR3 DNA reads TGTGCCAGCAGCCCCCTCGGACTACCCCAAGAGACCCAGTACTTC.

The chain couples TRBV5-1 to TRBJ1-2; D is perhaps TRBD1 (5 bases). The CDR3 consists of 17 residues. Deletions cut 3 bases from V and 0 bases from J, with 18 bases between. Germline CDR1 SGHRS, CDR2 YFSETQ. CDR3 nucleotides: TGCGCCAGCAGCTGGGGATTGACAGATTCAACTAACTATGGCTACACCTTC. Protein product: CASSWGLTDSTNYGYTF.

The V and J genes are TRBV18 and TRBJ2-5; D uncertain. V was trimmed by 6 bases and J by 0 bases, leaving 5 bases between them. This CDR3 spans 12 amino acids. The germline V gene encodes CDR1 KGHSH and CDR2 LQKENI. CDR3 loop: CASSQYQETQYF. The CDR3 DNA reads as TGTGCCAGCTCCCAGTACCAAGAGACCCAGTACTTC.

This clone occurred once. This chain joins TRBV6-6 and TRBJ2-7; 10 bases agree with TRBD2. Germline assignment: CDR1 MNHNY and CDR2 SVGAGI (reference sequence). Unmatched junction bases numbered 12, after V lost 6 bases and J lost 4 bases. There are 16 residues in the CDR3. The chain's CDR3 is CASSPHPGLADYEQYF. DNA of the CDR3: TGTGCCAGCAGCCCGCACCCCGGACTAGCGGATTACGAGCAGTACTTC.

The gene calls are TRBV23-1 and TRBJ1-1, with TRBD1 as a possible D gene (6 bases). TRBV23-1 is an open reading frame whose function is uncertain. Trimming took off 2 bases at V and 4 bases at J, with 14 bases between the two ends. The CDR3 loop spans 15 amino acids. CDR3 in amino acids: CASSQRGARSTEAFF. CDR3 nucleotides: TGCGCCAGCAGTCAACGGGGGGCGCGTAGCACTGAAGCTTTCTTT.

The chain recombines TRBV1 with TRBJ1-1; the DNA was not compared with TRBD1, the D call given in the table. TRBV1 has pseudogene status. This CDR3 comprises 15 residues. CDR3 protein: CTSSQPRDRGPEAFF. The CDR3 DNA follows: TGCACCAGCAGCCAACCCCGGGACAGGGGGCCTGAAGCTTTCTTT.

CDR3 nucleotide sequence: TGTGCCAGCAGAGAGACAGGGCCCTCCTACGAGCAGTACTTC. As protein: CASRETGPSYEQYF. The chain recombines TRBV7-8 with TRBJ2-7; 7 bases fit TRBD1. The V segment lost 6 bases and the J segment 0 bases; nucleotides outside the gene matches: 5. CDR1 is SGHVS, CDR2 FQNEAQ, per germline. This CDR3 is built from 14 residues.

The chain combines TRBV28 with TRBJ1-2, with D maybe TRBD1 (5 bases). This CDR3 region has 14 residues. Deletions cut 3 bases from V and 0 bases from J, with 8 bases between. Per germline, CDR1 MDHEN and CDR2 SYDVKM. The CDR3 loop reads CASSFDSTNYGYTF. CDR3 DNA: TGTGCCAGCAGTTTCGACAGTACTAACTATGGCTACACCTTC.

The rearrangement joins TRBV27 to TRBJ1-2; TRBD1 matches at 7 bases. V dropped 6 bases and J dropped 7; count of bases not matched to a gene: 8. The length of the CDR3 is 13 residues. Germline loops: CDR1 MNHEY, CDR2 SMNVEV (reference sequence). The chain's CDR3 is CASSQTGETGYTF. CDR3 bases: TGTGCCAGCAGCCAAACAGGGGAAACTGGCTACACCTTC.